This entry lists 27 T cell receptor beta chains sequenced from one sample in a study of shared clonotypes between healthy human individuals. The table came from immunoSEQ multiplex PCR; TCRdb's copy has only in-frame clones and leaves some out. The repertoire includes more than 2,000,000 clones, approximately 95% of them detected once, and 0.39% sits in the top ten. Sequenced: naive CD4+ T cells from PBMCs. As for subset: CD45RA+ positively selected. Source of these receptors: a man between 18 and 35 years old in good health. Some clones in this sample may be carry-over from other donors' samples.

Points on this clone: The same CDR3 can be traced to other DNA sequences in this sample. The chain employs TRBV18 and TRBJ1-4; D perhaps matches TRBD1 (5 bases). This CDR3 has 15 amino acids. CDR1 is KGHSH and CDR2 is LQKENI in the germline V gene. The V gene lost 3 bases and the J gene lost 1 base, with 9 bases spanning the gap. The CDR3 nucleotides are TGTGCCAGCTCACCCGTGGGGGGAACTAATGAAAAACTGTTTTTT. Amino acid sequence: CASSPVGGTNEKLFF.

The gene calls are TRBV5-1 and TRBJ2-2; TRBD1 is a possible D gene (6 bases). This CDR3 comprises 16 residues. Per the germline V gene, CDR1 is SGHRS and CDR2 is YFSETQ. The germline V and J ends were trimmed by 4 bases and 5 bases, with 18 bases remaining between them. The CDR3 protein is CASSQISGVRTGELFF. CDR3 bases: TGCGCCAGCAGCCAAATATCAGGGGTTCGGACCGGGGAGCTGTTTTTT.

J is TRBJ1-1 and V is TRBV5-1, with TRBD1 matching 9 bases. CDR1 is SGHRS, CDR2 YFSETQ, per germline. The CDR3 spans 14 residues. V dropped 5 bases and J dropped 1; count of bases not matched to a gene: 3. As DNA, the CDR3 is TGCGCCAGCAGATCGGGACAGGGGAACACTGAAGCTTTCTTT. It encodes CASRSGQGNTEAFF.

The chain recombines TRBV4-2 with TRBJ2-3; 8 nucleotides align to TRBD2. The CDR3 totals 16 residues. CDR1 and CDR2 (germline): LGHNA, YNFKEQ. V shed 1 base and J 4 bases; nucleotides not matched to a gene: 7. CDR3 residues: CASSQVRAGVSDTQYF. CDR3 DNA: TGTGCCAGCAGCCAAGTCCGAGCGGGAGTGTCAGATACGCAGTATTTT.

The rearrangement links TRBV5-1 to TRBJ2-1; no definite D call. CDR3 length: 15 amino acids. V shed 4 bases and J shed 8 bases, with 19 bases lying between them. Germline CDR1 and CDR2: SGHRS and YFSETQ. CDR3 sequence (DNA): TGCGCCAGCAGCCCAGGCCGGTATTCAGAGGATGAGCAGTTCTTC. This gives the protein CASSPGRYSEDEQFF.

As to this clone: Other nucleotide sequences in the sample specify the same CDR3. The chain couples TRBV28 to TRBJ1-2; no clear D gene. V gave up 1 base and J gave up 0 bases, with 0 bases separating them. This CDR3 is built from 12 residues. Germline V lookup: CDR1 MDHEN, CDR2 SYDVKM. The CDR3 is CASSLSNYGYTF. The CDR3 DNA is TGTGCCAGCAGTTTATCTAACTATGGCTACACCTTC.

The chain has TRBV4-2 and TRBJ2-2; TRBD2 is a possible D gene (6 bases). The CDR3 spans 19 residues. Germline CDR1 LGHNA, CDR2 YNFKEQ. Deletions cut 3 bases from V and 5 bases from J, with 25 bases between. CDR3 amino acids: CASSHKVGGVVIWTGELFF. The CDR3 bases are TGTGCCAGCAGCCACAAGGTAGGAGGGGTTGTGATTTGGACCGGGGAGCTGTTTTTT.

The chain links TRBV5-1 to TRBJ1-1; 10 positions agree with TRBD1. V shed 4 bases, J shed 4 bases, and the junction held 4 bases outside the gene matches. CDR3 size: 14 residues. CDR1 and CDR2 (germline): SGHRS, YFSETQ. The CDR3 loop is CASSPGQGITEAFF. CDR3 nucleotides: TGCGCCAGCAGCCCGGGACAGGGGATCACTGAAGCTTTCTTT.

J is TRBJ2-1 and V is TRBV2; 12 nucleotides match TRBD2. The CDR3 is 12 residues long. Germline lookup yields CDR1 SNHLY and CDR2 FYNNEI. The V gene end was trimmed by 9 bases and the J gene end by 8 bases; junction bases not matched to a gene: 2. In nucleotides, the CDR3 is TGTGCCAGGACTAGCGGGAGTGATGAGCAGTTCTTC. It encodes CARTSGSDEQFF.

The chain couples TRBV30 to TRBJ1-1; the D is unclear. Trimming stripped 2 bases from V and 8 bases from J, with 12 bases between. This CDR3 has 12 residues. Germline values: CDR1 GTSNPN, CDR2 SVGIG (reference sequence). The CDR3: CAWSPTGLEAFF. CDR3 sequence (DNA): TGTGCCTGGAGTCCGACCGGGCTGGAAGCTTTCTTT.

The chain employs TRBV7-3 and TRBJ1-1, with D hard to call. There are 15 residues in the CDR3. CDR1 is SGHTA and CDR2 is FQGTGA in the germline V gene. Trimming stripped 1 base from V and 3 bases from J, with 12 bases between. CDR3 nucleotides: TGTGCCAGCAGCTTAATGGGTATCGGGTACACTGAAGCTTTCTTT. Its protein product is CASSLMGIGYTEAFF. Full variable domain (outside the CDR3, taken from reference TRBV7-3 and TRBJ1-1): GAGVSQTPSNKVTEKGKYVELRCDPISGHTALYWYRQSLGQGPEFLIYFQGTGAADDSGLPNDRFFAVRPEGSVSTLKIQRTERGDSAVYLCASSLMGIGYTEAFFGQGTRLTVV.

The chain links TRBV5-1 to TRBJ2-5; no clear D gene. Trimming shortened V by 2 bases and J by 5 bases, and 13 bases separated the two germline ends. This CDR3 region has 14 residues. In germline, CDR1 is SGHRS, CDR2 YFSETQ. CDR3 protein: CASSFLFFGETQYF. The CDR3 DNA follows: TGCGCCAGCAGCTTTTTGTTTTTCGGCGAGACCCAGTACTTC.

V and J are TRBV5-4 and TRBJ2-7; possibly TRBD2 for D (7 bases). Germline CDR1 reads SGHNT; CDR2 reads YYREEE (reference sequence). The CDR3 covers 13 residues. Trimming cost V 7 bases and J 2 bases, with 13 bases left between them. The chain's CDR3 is CASSRGAPYEQYF. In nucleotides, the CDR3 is TGTGCCAGCTCCCGGGGGGCCCCCTACGAGCAGTACTTC.

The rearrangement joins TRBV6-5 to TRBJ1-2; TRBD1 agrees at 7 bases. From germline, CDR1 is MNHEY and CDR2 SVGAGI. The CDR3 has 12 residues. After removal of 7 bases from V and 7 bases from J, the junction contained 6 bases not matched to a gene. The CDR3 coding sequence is TGTGCCAGCACCAGGGGGGATGTTGGCTACACCTTC. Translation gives CASTRGDVGYTF.

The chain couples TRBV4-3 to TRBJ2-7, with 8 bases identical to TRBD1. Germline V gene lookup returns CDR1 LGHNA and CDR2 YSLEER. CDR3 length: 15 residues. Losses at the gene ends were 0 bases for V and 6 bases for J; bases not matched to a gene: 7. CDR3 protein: CASSQDGTGRGEQYF. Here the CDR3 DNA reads TGCGCCAGCAGCCAAGATGGGACAGGTCGGGGCGAGCAGTACTTC.

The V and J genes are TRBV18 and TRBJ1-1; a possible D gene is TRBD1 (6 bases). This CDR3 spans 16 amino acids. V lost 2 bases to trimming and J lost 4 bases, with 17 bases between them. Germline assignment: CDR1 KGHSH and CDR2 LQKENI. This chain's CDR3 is CASSPRTVERGTEAFF. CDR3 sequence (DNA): TGTGCCAGCTCACCAAGGACAGTAGAACGTGGCACTGAAGCTTTCTTT.

The CDR3 coding sequence is TGTGCCAGCAGCTTAAGGGAGGGTGAGCAGTTCTTC. It is translated as CASSLREGEQFF. The chain combines TRBV7-3 with TRBJ2-1; 7 bases are shared with TRBD2. This CDR3 has 12 residues. After removal of 1 base from V and 9 bases from J, the junction contained 0 bases not matched to a gene. CDR1 is SGHTA, CDR2 FQGTGA, per germline.

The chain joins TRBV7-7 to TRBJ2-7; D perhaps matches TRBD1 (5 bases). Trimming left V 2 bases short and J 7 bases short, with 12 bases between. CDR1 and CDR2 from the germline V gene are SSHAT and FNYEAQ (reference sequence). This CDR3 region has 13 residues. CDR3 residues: CASSLQDMGEQYF. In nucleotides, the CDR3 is TGTGCCAGCAGCTTACAGGACATGGGGGAGCAGTACTTC.

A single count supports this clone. The CDR3 bases are TGTGCCAGCAGCTCGACAGCCGGTGAGCAGTTCTTC. Amino acid sequence: CASSSTAGEQFF. The J gene is TRBJ2-1, the V gene TRBV6-5; D possibly corresponds to TRBD1 (5 bases). CDR1 is MNHEY and CDR2 is SVGAGI in the germline V gene. The CDR3 extends over 12 amino acids. V lost 6 bases and J lost 9, with 12 bases in between.

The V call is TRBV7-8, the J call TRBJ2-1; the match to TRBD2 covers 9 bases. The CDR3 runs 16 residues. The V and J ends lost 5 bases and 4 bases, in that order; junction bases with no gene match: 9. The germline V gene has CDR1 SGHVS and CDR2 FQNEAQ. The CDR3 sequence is CASSQLAGERYNEQFF. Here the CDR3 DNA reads TGTGCCAGCAGCCAATTAGCGGGAGAGAGATACAATGAGCAGTTCTTC.

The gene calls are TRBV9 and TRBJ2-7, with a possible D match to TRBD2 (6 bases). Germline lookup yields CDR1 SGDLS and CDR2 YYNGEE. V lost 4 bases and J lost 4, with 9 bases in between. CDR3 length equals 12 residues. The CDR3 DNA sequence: TGTGCCAGCAGCCGGGACTTTTACGAGCAGTACTTC. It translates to CASSRDFYEQYF.

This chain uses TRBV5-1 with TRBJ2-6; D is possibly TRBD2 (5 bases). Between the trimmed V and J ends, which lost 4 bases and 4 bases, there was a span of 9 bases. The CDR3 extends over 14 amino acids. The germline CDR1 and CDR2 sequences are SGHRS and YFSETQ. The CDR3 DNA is TGCGCCAGCAGCGCGGGTGCCGGGGCCAACGTCCTGACTTTC. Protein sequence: CASSAGAGANVLTF.

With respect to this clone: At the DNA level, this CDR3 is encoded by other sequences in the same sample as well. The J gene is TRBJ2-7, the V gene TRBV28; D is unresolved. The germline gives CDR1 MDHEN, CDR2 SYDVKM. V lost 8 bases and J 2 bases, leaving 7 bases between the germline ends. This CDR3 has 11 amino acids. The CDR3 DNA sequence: TGTGCCAGCTCGGTAACCTACGAGCAGTACTTC. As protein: CASSVTYEQYF.

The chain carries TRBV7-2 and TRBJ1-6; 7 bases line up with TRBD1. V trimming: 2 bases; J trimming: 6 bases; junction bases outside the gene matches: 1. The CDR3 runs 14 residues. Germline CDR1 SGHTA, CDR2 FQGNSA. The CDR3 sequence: CASSLWDSNSPLHF. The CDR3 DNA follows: TGTGCCAGCAGCTTATGGGACAGTAATTCACCCCTCCACTTT.

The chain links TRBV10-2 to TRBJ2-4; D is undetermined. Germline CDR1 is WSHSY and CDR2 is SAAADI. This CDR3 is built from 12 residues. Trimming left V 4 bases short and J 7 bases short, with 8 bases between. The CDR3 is CASSGGENIQYF. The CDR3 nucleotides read TGCGCCAGCAGTGGAGGAGAGAACATTCAGTACTTC.

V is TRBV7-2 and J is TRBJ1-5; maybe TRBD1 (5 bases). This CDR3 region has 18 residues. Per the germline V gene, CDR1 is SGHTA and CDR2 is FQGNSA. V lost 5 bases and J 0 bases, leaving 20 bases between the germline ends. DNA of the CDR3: TGTGCCAGCAGCCAAGCCCATGGGGGGTGGGATAGCAATCAGCCCCAGCATTTT. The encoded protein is CASSQAHGGWDSNQPQHF.

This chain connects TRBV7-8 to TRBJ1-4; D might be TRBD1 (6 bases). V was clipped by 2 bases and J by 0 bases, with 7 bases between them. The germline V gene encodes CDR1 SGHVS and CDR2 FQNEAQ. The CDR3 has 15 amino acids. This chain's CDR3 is CASSLNRATNEKLFF. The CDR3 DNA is TGTGCCAGCAGCTTAAACAGGGCAACTAATGAAAAACTGTTTTTT.